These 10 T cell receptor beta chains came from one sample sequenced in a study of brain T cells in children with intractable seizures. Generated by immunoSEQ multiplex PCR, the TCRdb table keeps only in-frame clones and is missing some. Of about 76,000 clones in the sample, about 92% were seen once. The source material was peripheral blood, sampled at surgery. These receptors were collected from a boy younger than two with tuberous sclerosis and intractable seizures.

As DNA, the CDR3 is TGTGCCAGCAGCGAGGGGACTAGCGGGGGCCAACTACCCTACGAGCAGTACTTC. Its translation is CASSEGTSGGQLPYEQYF. V gene TRBV9 combines with J gene TRBJ2-7; 14 nucleotides align to TRBD2. This CDR3 is built from 18 residues. V dropped 3 bases and J dropped 2; count of bases not matched to a gene: 10. Germline V gene data show CDR1 as SGDLS and CDR2 as YYNGEE. Combining the CDR3 with reference TRBV9 and TRBJ2-7 gives the whole variable domain DSGVTQTPKHLITATGQRVTLRCSPRSGDLSVYWYQQSLDQGLQFLIQYYNGEERAKGNILERFSAQQFPDLHSELNLSSLELGDSALYFCASSEGTSGGQLPYEQYFGPGTRLTVT.

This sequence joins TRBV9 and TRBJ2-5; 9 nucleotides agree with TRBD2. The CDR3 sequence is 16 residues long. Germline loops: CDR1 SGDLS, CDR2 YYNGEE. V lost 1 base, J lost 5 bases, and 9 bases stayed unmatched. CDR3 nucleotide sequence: TGTGCCAGCAGCGTAACGGCGGGAGGGGTTGGGGAGACCCAGTACTTC. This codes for CASSVTAGGVGETQYF.

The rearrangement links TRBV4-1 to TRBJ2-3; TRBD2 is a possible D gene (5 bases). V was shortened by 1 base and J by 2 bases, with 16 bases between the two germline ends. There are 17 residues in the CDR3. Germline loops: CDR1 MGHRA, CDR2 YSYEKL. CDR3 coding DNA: TGCGCCAGCAGCCAAGGCGCAGCGGAAACTTACACAGATACGCAGTATTTT. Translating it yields CASSQGAAETYTDTQYF.

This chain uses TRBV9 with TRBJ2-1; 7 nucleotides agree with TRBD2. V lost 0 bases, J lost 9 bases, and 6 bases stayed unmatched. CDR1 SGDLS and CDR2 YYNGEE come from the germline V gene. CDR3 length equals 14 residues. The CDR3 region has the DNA TGTGCCAGCAGCGTAGCCAGCGGGGTGGGTGAGCAGTTCTTC. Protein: CASSVASGVGEQFF.

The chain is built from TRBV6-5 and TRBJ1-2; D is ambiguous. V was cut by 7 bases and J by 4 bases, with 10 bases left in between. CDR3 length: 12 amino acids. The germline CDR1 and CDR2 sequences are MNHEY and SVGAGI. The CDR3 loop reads CASTSEGYGYTF. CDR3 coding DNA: TGTGCCAGCACCTCTGAAGGCTATGGCTACACCTTC.

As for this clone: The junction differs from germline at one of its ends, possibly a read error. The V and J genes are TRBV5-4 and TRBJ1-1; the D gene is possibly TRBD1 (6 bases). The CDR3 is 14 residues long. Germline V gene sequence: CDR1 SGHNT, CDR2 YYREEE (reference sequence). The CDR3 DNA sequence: TGTGCCAGCAGGTTGGGGGGGGCCAACACTGAAGCTTTCTTT. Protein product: CASRLGGANTEAFF.

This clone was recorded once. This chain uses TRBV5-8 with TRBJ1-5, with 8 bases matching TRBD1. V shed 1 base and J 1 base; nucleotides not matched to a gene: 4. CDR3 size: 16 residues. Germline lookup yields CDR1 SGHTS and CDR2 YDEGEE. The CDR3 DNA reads TGTGCCAGCAGCTTGCGCCAGGGGGCCAGCAATCAGCCCCAGCATTTT. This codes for CASSLRQGASNQPQHF. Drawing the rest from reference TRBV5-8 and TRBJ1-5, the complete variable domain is EAGVTQSPTHLIKTRGQQATLRCSPISGHTSVYWYQQALGLGLQFLLWYDEGEERNRGNFPPRFSGRQFPNYSSELNVNALELEDSALYLCASSLRQGASNQPQHFGDGTRLSIL.

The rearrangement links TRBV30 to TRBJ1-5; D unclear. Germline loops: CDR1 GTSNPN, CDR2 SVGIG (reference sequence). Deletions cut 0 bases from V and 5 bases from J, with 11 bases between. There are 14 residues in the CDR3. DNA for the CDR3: TGTGCCTGGAGTGTTAATGGAAAGGATCAGCCCCAGCATTTT. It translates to CAWSVNGKDQPQHF. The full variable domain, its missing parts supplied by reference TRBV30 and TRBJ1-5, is SQTIHQWPATLVQPVGSPLSLECTVEGTSNPNLYWYRQAAGRGLQLLFYSVGIGQISSEVPQNLSASRPQDRQFILSSKKLLLSDSGFYLCAWSVNGKDQPQHFGDGTRLSIL.

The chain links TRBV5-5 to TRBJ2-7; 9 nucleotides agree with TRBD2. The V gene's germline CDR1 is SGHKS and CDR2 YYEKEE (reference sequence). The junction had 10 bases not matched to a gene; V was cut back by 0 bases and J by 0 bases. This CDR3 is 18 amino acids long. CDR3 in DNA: TGTGCCAGCAGCTTGGCCGGGGCTAGCGGGGTCAGCTCCTACGAGCAGTACTTC. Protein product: CASSLAGASGVSSYEQYF.

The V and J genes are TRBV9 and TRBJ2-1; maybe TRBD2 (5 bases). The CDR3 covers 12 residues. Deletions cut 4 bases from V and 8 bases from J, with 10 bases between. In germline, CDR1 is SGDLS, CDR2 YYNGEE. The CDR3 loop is CASSTSFDEQFF. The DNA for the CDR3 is TGTGCCAGCAGCACTAGTTTTGATGAGCAGTTCTTC.